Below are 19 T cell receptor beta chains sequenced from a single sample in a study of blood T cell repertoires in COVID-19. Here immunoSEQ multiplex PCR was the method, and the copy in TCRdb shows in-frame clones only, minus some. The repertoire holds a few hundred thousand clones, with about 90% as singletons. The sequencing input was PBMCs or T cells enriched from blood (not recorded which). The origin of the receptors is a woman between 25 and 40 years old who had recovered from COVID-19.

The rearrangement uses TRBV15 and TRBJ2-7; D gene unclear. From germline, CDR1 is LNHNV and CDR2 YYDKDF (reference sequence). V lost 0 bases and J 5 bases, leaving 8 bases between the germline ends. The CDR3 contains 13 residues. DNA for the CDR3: TGTGCCACCAGCAGAGATCCTCCGGACGAGCAGTACTTC. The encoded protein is CATSRDPPDEQYF.

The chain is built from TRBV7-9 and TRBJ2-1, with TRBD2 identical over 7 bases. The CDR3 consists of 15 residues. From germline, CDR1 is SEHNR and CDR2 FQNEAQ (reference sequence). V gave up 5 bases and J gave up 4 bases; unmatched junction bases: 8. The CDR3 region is CASSPPGGRYNEQFF. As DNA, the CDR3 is TGTGCCAGCAGCCCGCCCGGCGGGAGATACAATGAGCAGTTCTTC.

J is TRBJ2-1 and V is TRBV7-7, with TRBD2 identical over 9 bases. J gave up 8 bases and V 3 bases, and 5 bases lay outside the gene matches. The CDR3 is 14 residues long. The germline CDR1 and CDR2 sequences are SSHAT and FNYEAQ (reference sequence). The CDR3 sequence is CASSLRGGADEQFF. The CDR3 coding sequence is TGTGCCAGCAGCTTGCGCGGGGGGGCTGATGAGCAGTTCTTC.

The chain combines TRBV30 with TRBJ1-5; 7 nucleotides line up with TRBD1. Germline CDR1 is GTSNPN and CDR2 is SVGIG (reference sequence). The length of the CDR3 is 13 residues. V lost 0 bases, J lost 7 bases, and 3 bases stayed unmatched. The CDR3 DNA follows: TGTGCCTGGAGTGTCAGGGGGAGGCAGCCCCAGCATTTT. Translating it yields CAWSVRGRQPQHF. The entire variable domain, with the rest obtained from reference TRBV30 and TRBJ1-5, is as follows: SQTIHQWPATLVQPVGSPLSLECTVEGTSNPNLYWYRQAAGRGLQLLFYSVGIGQISSEVPQNLSASRPQDRQFILSSKKLLLSDSGFYLCAWSVRGRQPQHFGDGTRLSIL.

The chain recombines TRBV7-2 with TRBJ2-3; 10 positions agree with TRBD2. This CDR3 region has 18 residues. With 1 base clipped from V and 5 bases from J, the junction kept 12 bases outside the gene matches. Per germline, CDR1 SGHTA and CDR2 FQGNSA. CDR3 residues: CASSLVGGSGGAKDTQYF. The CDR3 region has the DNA TGTGCCAGCAGCTTAGTAGGAGGCAGCGGGGGGGCCAAAGATACGCAGTATTTT.

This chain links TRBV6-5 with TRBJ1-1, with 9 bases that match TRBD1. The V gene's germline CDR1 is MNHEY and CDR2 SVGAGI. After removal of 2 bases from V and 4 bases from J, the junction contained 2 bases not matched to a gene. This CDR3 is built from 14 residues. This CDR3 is CASSYQTGGTEAFF. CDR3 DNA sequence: TGTGCCAGCAGTTACCAGACAGGGGGCACTGAAGCTTTCTTT.

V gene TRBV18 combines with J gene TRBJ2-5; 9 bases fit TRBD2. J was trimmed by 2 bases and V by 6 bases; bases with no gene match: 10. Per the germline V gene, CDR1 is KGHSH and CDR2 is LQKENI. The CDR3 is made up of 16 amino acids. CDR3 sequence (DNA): TGTGCCAGCTCTCGTGGGGCTAGCGGGGTTCAAGAGACCCAGTACTTC. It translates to CASSRGASGVQETQYF. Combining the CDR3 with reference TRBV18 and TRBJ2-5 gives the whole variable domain NAGVMQNPRHLVRRRGQEARLRCSPMKGHSHVYWYRQLPEEGLKFMVYLQKENIIDESGMPKERFSAEFPKEGPSILRIQQVVRGDSAAYFCASSRGASGVQETQYFGPGTRLLVL.

CDR3: CASSPTSSMNTEAFF. Here the CDR3 DNA reads TGTGCCAGCAGCCCGACTTCTTCCATGAACACTGAAGCTTTCTTT. The chain uses TRBV5-4 and TRBJ1-1; the D is unclear. Germline V gives CDR1 SGHNT, CDR2 YYREEE (reference sequence). The germline V and J ends were trimmed by 4 bases and 0 bases, with 13 bases remaining between them. There are 15 residues in the CDR3.

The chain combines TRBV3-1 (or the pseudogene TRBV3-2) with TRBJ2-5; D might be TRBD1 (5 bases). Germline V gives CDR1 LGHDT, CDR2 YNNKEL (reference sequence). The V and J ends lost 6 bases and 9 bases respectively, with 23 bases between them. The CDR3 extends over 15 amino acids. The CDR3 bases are TGTGCCAGCAGTCTTAGCCTACAGGTGCAAACGGCCCAGTACTTC. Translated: CASSLSLQVQTAQYF.

CDR3 loop: CASSLDRGTETQYF. In DNA form, the CDR3 reads TGTGCCAGCAGCTTGGACAGGGGGACTGAGACCCAGTACTTC. The rearrangement links TRBV5-8 to TRBJ2-5, with TRBD1 matching 8 bases. The CDR3 runs 14 residues. Germline lookup yields CDR1 SGHTS and CDR2 YDEGEE. With V trimmed by 0 bases and J by 5 bases, 3 bases remained unmatched.

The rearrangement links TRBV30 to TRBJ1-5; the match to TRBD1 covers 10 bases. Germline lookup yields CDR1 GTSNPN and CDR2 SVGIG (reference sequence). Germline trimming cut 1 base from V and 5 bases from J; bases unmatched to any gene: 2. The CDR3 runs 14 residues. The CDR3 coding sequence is TGTGCCTGGAGTGGGGACAGGGGCGATCAGCCCCAGCATTTT. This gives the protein CAWSGDRGDQPQHF.

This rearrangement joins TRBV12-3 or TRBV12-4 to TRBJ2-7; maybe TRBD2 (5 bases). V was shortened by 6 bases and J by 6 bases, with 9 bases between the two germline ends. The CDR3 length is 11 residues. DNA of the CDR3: TGTGCCAGCAGGCAGGCGGGCGAGCAGTACTTC. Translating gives CASRQAGEQYF.

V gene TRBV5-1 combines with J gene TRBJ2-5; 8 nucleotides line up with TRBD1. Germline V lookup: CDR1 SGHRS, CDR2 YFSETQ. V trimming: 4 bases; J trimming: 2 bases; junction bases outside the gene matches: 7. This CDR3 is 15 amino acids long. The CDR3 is CASSLGQGRQETQYF. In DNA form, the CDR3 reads TGCGCCAGCAGCCTTGGACAGGGTAGGCAAGAGACCCAGTACTTC.

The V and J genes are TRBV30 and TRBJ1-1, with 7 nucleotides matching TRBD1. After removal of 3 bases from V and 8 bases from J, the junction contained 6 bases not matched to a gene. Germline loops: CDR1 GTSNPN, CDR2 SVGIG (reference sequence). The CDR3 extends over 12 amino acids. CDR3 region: CAWSAQGLEAFF. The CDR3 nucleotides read TGTGCCTGGAGCGCACAGGGGTTGGAAGCTTTCTTT.

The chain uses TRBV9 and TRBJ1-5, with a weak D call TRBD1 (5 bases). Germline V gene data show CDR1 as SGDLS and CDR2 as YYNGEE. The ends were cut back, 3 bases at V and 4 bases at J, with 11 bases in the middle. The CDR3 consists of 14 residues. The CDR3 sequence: CASSGSDTNQPQHF. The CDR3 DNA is TGTGCCAGCAGCGGGTCGGACACAAATCAGCCCCAGCATTTT.

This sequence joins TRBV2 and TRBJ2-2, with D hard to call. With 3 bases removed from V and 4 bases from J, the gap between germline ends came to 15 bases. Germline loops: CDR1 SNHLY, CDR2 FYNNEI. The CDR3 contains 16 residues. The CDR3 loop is CASSDGLVVVTGELFF. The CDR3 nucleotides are TGTGCCAGCAGTGATGGTTTAGTAGTGGTCACCGGGGAGCTGTTTTTT.

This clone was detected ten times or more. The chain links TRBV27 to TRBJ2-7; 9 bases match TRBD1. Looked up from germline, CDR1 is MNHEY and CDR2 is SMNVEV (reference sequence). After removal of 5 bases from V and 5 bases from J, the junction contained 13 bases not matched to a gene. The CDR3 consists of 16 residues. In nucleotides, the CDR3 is TGTGCCAGCAGTGCCATCCCCGGGACAGGGATCCACGAGCAGTACTTC. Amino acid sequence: CASSAIPGTGIHEQYF.

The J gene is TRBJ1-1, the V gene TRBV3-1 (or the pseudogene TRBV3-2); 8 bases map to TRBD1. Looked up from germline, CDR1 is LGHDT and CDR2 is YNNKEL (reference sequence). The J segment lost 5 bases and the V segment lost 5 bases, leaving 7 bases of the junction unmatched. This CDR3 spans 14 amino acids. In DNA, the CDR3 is TGTGCCAGCAGCTACGACAGGGGCGGGACTGAAGCTTTCTTT. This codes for CASSYDRGGTEAFF.

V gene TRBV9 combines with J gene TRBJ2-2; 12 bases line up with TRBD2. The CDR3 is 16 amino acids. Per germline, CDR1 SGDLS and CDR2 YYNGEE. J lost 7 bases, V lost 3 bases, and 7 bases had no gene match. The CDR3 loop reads CASSDLAGGLGGELFF. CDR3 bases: TGTGCCAGCAGCGACCTAGCGGGGGGGCTCGGCGGGGAGCTGTTTTTT.